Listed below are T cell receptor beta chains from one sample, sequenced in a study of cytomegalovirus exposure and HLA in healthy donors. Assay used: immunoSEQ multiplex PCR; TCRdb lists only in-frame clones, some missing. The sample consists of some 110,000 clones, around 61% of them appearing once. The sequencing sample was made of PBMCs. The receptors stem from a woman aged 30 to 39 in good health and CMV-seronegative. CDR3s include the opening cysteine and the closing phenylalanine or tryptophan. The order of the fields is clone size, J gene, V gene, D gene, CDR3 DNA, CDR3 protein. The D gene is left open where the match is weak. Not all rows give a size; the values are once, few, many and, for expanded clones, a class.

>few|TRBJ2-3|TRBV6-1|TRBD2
TGTGCCAGCACGGGTGGACTAGACACAGATACGCAGTATTTT
CASTGGLDTDTQYF
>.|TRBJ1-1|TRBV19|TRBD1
TGTGCCAGTAACCTACAGGGGGGCACTGAAGCTTTCTTT
CASNLQGGTEAFF
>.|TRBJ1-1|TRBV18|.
TGTGCCAGCTCACCAGGGGGGGCTAACACTGAAGCTTTCTTT
CASSPGGANTEAFF
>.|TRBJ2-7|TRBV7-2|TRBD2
TGTGCCAGCAGCATTTACGCTAGCGGCCTCTCCTACGAGCAGTACTTC
CASSIYASGLSYEQYF
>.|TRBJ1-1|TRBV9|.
TGTGCCAGCAGCGTAAGCCCTATCCCCACTGAAGCTTTCTTT
CASSVSPIPTEAFF
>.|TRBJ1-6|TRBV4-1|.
TGCGCCAGCAGCCAAGATGCAGGGGAGGGTTCACCCCTCCACTTT
CASSQDAGEGSPLHF
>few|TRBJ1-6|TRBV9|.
TGTGCCAGCAGCGTAGGAAGCACTCTTTTCAATTCACCCCTCCACTTT
CASSVGSTLFNSPLHF
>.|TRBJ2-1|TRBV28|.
TGTGCCAGCAGGTTCAGCGGATACAATGAGCAGTTCTTC
CASRFSGYNEQFF
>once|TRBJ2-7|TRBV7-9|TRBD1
TGTGCCAGCAGTTTGACAGGGGCCACCCCCTCCTACGAGCAGTACTTC
CASSLTGATPSYEQYF
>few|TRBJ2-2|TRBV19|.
TGTGCCAGTAGTTTAATGGGTATTCGGGCCGGGGAGCTGTTTTTT
CASSLMGIRAGELFF
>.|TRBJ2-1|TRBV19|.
TGTGCCAGTAAGTGGCGGGACTACAATGAGCAGTTCTTC
CASKWRDYNEQFF
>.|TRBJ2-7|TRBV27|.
TGTGCCAGCAGTTTAGAAGGCCGAGGATACGAGCAGTACTTC
CASSLEGRGYEQYF
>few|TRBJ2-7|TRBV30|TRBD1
TGTGCCTGGAGTGTAAGTCGACAGGGGCGATCCTACGAGCAGTACTTC
CAWSVSRQGRSYEQYF
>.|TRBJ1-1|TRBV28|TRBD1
TGTGCCAGCAGAACGGACAGGCAGAGGACTGAAGCTTTCTTT
CASRTDRQRTEAFF
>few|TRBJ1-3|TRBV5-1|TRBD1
TGCGCCAGCAGCTTCCAGGGGGTCGAGGTGGGAAACACCATATATTTT
CASSFQGVEVGNTIYF
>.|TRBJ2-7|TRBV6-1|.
TGTGCCAGCAGTGAAGGTCGGGGTTTCACTTACGAGCAGTACTTC
CASSEGRGFTYEQYF
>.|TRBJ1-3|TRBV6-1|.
TGTGCCAGCAGCCCCACAGGGAGCTCTGGAAACACCATATATTTT
CASSPTGSSGNTIYF
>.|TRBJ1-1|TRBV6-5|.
TGTGCCAGCAGTTACCCGGGTTCAGGGGCGCGAACTGAAGCTTTCTTT
CASSYPGSGARTEAFF
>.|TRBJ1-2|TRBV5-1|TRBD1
TGCGCCAGCAGCGGAAACAGGGGGAATGACTATGGCTACACCTTC
CASSGNRGNDYGYTF
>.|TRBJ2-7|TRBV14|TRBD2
TGTGCCAGCAGCCAAGTTTCGGGACTAGCGTACGAGCAGTACTTC
CASSQVSGLAYEQYF
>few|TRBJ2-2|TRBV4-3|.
TGCGCCAGCAGCCAACGACCAGAGGATCCCGGGGAGCTGTTTTTT
CASSQRPEDPGELFF
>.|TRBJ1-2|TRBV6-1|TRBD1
TGTGCCAGCAGTTCGACAGGGCGTTCCGGCTATGGCTACACCTTC
CASSSTGRSGYGYTF
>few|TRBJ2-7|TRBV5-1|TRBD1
TGCGCCAGCAGCTGGGACAGTTCCTACGAGCAGTACTTC
CASSWDSSYEQYF
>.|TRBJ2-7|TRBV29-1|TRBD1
TGCAGCGTTCGTGCCGGGACAGGTCCGCTCGGCGAGCAGTACTTC
CSVRAGTGPLGEQYF
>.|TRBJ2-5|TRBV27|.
TGTGCCAGCAGTTTCTTCCGGCAAGAGACCCAGTACTTC
CASSFFRQETQYF
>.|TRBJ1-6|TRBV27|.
TGTGCCAGCAGGACAGTCCGTAATTCACCCCTCCACTTT
CASRTVRNSPLHF
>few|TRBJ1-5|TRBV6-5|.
TGTGCCAGCAGTTCTCGACTGAATGGCAATCAGCCCCAGCATTTT
CASSSRLNGNQPQHF
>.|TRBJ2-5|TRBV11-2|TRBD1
TGTGCCAGCAGCTACACAGGGGGTGAGACCCAGTACTTC
CASSYTGGETQYF
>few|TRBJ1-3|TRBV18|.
TGTGCCAGCTCACCACCAGGGGCTTCAGGAAACACCATATATTTT
CASSPPGASGNTIYF
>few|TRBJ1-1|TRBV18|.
TGTGCCAGCTCACCGGGACTCCGTGCGGACACTGAAGCTTTCTTT
CASSPGLRADTEAFF
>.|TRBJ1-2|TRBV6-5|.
TGTGCCAGCAGTTACCGTAACAGGGAAAACTATGGCTACACCTTC
CASSYRNRENYGYTF
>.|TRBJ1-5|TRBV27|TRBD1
TGTGCCAGCCGGGACAGGGTGGTTGGCAATCAGCCCCAGCATTTT
CASRDRVVGNQPQHF
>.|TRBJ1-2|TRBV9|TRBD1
TGTGCCAGCAGCAAAATCGGACAGGGTGACTATGGCTACACCTTC
CASSKIGQGDYGYTF
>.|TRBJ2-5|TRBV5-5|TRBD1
TGTGCCAGCAGCCTGACAGGGGGTGAAGAGACCCAGTACTTC
CASSLTGGEETQYF
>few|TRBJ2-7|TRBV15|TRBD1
TGTGCCACCAGCAGAGGGACAGGGGGTTCCTACGAGCAGTACTTC
CATSRGTGGSYEQYF
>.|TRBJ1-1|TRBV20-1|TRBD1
TGCAGTGCGGCCGGGACAGACGAAGCTTTCTTT
CSAAGTDEAFF
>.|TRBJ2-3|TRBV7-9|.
TGTGCCAGCAGTTGGACAGTGAGGGGCGCGCGCGCAGATACGCAGTATTTT
CASSWTVRGARADTQYF
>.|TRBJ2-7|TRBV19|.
TGTGCCAGTAGCCTTACAGGGTACTCCTACGAGCAGTACTTC
CASSLTGYSYEQYF
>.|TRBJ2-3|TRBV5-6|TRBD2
TGTGCCAGCAGCTTGGGACCCGGGAGGATAGATACGCAGTATTTT
CASSLGPGRIDTQYF
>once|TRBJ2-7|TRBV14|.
TGTGCCAGCAGCCAAGGTTGGGACAACTCCTACGAGCAGTACTTC
CASSQGWDNSYEQYF
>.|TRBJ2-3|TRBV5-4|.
TGTGCCAGCAGCGCTCCCCGGGATACGCAGTATTTT
CASSAPRDTQYF
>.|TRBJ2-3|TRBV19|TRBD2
TGTGCCAGTAGTATAGATCGGAGCGGGAGTTCAGATACGCAGTATTTT
CASSIDRSGSSDTQYF
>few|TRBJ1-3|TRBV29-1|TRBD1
TGCAGCGTTGAGACCGGACAGGTACCTGGAAACACCATATATTTT
CSVETGQVPGNTIYF
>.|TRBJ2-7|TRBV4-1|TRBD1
TGCGCCAGCAGCCAGCCAGGGGGACAGGGACGGTACTTC
CASSQPGGQGRYF
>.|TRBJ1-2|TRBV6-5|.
TGTGCCAGCAGTTATGGCGAGTACAGTAGGGAGGGCTACACCTTC
CASSYGEYSREGYTF